A single sample is the source of the 27 T cell receptor beta chains below, sequenced in a study of cytomegalovirus exposure and HLA in healthy donors (dated 2017 in TCRdb). Library preparation employed the immunoSEQ multiplex PCR assay. The multiplex PCR relied on a mix of 60 forward primers for TCR Vbeta segments and 13 reverse primers for TCR Jbeta segments. As stored in TCRdb, this immuneACCESS dataset retains in-frame rearrangements with V and J assigned. A fraction of the clones does not appear; measured against another copy, unresolved V genes explain less than half of the discrepancy, and the remainder lacks a known reason. This sample holds 70,000 to 95,000 clones; approximately 65% were observed only once. The ten largest clones add up to approximately 5% of the sample. What was sequenced was PBMCs. These receptors were obtained from a woman aged 25 to 45 in good health and CMV-seropositive.

The chain has TRBV14 and TRBJ1-1; 10 bases match TRBD1. This CDR3 has 14 amino acids. V lost 5 bases and J lost 4; bases outside the gene matches: 4. The V gene's germline CDR1 is SGHDN and CDR2 FVKESK. This chain's CDR3 is CASSTRTGGTEAFF. The DNA for the CDR3 is TGTGCCAGCAGCACCCGGACAGGGGGCACTGAAGCTTTCTTT. The full variable domain, completed using reference TRBV14 and TRBJ1-1, is EAGVTQFPSHSVIEKGQTVTLRCDPISGHDNLYWYRRVMGKEIKFLLHFVKESKQDESGMPNNRFLAERTGGTYSTLKVQPAELEDSGVYFCASSTRTGGTEAFFGQGTRLTVV.

The gene calls are TRBV27 and TRBJ2-5; 7 nucleotides line up with TRBD1. Germline CDR1 reads MNHEY; CDR2 reads SMNVEV (reference sequence). The CDR3 has 11 amino acids. V trimming: 2 bases; J trimming: 14 bases; junction bases outside the gene matches: 5. CDR3 coding DNA: TGTGCCAGCAGTTTAAGGGGGCCCCTTTACTTC. It specifies CASSLRGPLYF.

This chain connects TRBV5-4 to TRBJ1-6; possibly TRBD1 for D (6 bases). The CDR3 loop spans 14 amino acids. V was pared by 0 bases and J by 7 bases, with 8 bases between. Per the germline V gene, CDR1 is SGHNT and CDR2 is YYREEE (reference sequence). CDR3 protein: CASSLEQGNSPLHF. CDR3 coding DNA: TGTGCCAGCAGCTTGGAACAGGGAAATTCACCCCTCCACTTT.

This clone has just a few counts. The chain is built from TRBV2 and TRBJ1-1; D is perhaps TRBD1 (6 bases). The V gene's germline CDR1 is SNHLY and CDR2 FYNNEI. V was trimmed by 9 bases and J by 1 base, leaving 15 bases between them. This CDR3 spans 14 amino acids. Written as DNA, the CDR3 is TGTGCCAGTTTACCGGGACAACGGAACACTGAAGCTTTCTTT. Translated: CASLPGQRNTEAFF.

The J gene is TRBJ1-6, the V gene TRBV5-1, with D tentatively TRBD1 (5 bases). The germline V gene has CDR1 SGHRS and CDR2 YFSETQ. This CDR3 spans 15 amino acids. V shed 0 bases and J shed 7 bases, with 11 bases lying between them. The CDR3 DNA sequence: TGCGCCAGCAGCTTGGTCGGGGGTGGGAATTCACCCCTCCACTTT. It specifies CASSLVGGGNSPLHF.

The chain uses TRBV28 and TRBJ1-1; the match to TRBD1 covers 10 bases. Per germline, CDR1 MDHEN and CDR2 SYDVKM. The junction had 10 bases not matched to a gene; V was cut back by 10 bases and J by 5 bases. The CDR3 is 14 residues long. For the CDR3, the DNA is TGTGCCACCCAGACAGGGGGCGCTTGGACTGAAGCTTTCTTT. It codes for CATQTGGAWTEAFF.

This chain uses TRBV30 with TRBJ2-1; the match to TRBD2 covers 9 bases. There are 14 residues in the CDR3. The trim removed 4 bases at V and 2 bases at J, leaving 3 bases unmatched. CDR1 is GTSNPN, CDR2 SVGIG, per germline (reference sequence). CDR3 residues: CAWNSGGTYNEQFF. CDR3 DNA sequence: TGTGCCTGGAATAGCGGGGGAACCTACAATGAGCAGTTCTTC.

This clone was counted once. CDR3 DNA sequence: TGTGCCAGTACCAGGGCGGGGGGCGCAAATGAGCAGTTCTTC. Translating it yields CASTRAGGANEQFF. V is TRBV19 and J is TRBJ2-1; TRBD2 matches at 8 bases. Germline CDR1 and CDR2: LNHDA and SQIVND (reference sequence). V was pared by 7 bases and J by 7 bases, with 9 bases of the junction left unmatched. CDR3 size: 14 residues.

The genes are TRBV28 and TRBJ1-3; 8 bases line up with TRBD1. V was clipped by 7 bases and J by 6 bases; unmatched bases: 11. The germline V gene encodes CDR1 MDHEN and CDR2 SYDVKM. This CDR3 is 15 amino acids long. CDR3 region: CASTRVGQGANTIYF. CDR3 DNA: TGTGCCAGCACCAGAGTTGGGCAGGGGGCAAACACCATATATTTT.

V usage is TRBV28 and J usage is TRBJ2-7; no clear D. The germline V gene encodes CDR1 MDHEN and CDR2 SYDVKM. The CDR3 extends over 13 amino acids. Trimming pared 2 bases from V and 2 bases from J, leaving 7 bases between. In nucleotides, the CDR3 is TGTGCCAGCAGTTTACCACTTACCTACGAGCAGTACTTC. It specifies CASSLPLTYEQYF.

This clone has just a few counts. The V and J genes are TRBV5-5 and TRBJ2-7; 9 bases align to TRBD1. V dropped 4 bases and J dropped 7; count of bases not matched to a gene: 9. Germline CDR1 SGHKS, CDR2 YYEKEE (reference sequence). There are 14 residues in the CDR3. This CDR3 is CASSTGGQGREQYF. The CDR3 nucleotides read TGTGCCAGCAGCACGGGCGGACAGGGGCGGGAGCAGTACTTC.

This clone was seen a handful of times. V gene TRBV2 combines with J gene TRBJ1-2; possibly TRBD1 for D (6 bases). This CDR3 is 11 amino acids long. Trimming pared 5 bases from V and 6 bases from J, leaving 7 bases between. The germline V gene has CDR1 SNHLY and CDR2 FYNNEI. The CDR3 DNA reads TGTGCCAGCAGTTCAGGGGATGGCTACACCTTC. This translates into CASSSGDGYTF.

The CDR3 reads CASSALWNTGELFF. The CDR3 bases are TGTGCCAGCAGTGCCCTATGGAACACCGGGGAGCTGTTTTTT. The chain couples TRBV6-4 to TRBJ2-2, with D unclear. The CDR3 consists of 14 residues. Trimming left V 4 bases short and J 1 base short, with 7 bases between. Per germline, CDR1 MRHNA and CDR2 SNTAGT.

The genes are TRBV28 and TRBJ2-7, with D unresolved. V lost 2 bases to trimming and J lost 3 bases, with 5 bases between them. This CDR3 comprises 12 residues. CDR1 MDHEN and CDR2 SYDVKM come from the germline V gene. The DNA for the CDR3 is TGTGCCAGCAGTTTAGGCCGCTACGAGCAGTACTTC. Translation: CASSLGRYEQYF.

The chain joins TRBV29-1 to TRBJ1-2; 7 bases agree with TRBD1. This CDR3 comprises 12 residues. The V and J ends lost 2 bases and 3 bases, in that order; junction bases with no gene match: 0. Germline V gene data show CDR1 as SQVTM and CDR2 as ANQGSEA. Here the CDR3 reads CSVEQGDYGYTF. CDR3 DNA: TGCAGCGTTGAACAGGGGGACTATGGCTACACCTTC.

CDR3 protein: CSVQGTGVQLGANVLTF. CDR3 coding DNA: TGCAGCGTACAGGGGACAGGGGTCCAACTGGGGGCCAACGTCCTGACTTTC. The chain couples TRBV29-1 to TRBJ2-6; 10 nucleotides agree with TRBD1. This CDR3 has 17 residues. Trimming removed 6 bases from V and 4 bases from J; junction bases left unmatched: 12. Germline V gene sequence: CDR1 SQVTM, CDR2 ANQGSEA. Supplemented by reference TRBV29-1 and TRBJ2-6, the full variable domain reads SAVISQKPSRDICQRGTSLTIQCQVDSQVTMMFWYRQQPGQSLTLIATANQGSEATYESGFVIDKFPISRPNLTFSTLTVSNMSPEDSSIYLCSVQGTGVQLGANVLTFGAGSRLTVL.

V usage is TRBV5-1 and J usage is TRBJ2-3; D might be TRBD1 (6 bases). Germline CDR1 SGHRS, CDR2 YFSETQ. The CDR3 has 13 residues. Here the CDR3 DNA reads TGCTCCTCTAAGGGGGAGAACACAGATACGCAGTATTTT. This encodes CSSKGENTDTQYF. The whole variable domain, remainder taken from reference TRBV5-1 and TRBJ2-3, is KAGVTQTPRYLIKTRGQQVTLSCSPISGHRSVSWYQQTPGQGLQFLFEYFSETQRNKGNFPGRFSGRQFSNSRSEMNVSTLELGDSALYLCSSKGENTDTQYFGPGTRLTVL.

This clone turned up a few times. This chain connects TRBV4-1 to TRBJ2-5; 8 nucleotides align to TRBD1. Germline-derived CDR1 and CDR2 are MGHRA and YSYEKL. CDR3 size: 12 residues. V lost 4 bases to trimming and J lost 10 bases; unmatched junction nucleotides: 5. In DNA, the CDR3 is TGCGCCAGCAGCCCGGACAGGGTGGACCAGTACTTC. The encoded protein is CASSPDRVDQYF.

The genes are TRBV6-4 and TRBJ1-5; D perhaps matches TRBD1 (5 bases). Trimming took off 1 base at V and 2 bases at J, with 15 bases between the two ends. This CDR3 region has 17 residues. The germline gives CDR1 MRHNA, CDR2 SNTAGT. The CDR3 bases are TGTGCCAGCAGTGACTACTCGGGCAGGGATTGCAATCAGCCCCAGCATTTT. It encodes CASSDYSGRDCNQPQHF.

The V and J genes are TRBV7-8 and TRBJ1-1; D unresolved. Germline V lookup: CDR1 SGHVS, CDR2 FQNEAQ. V was shortened by 2 bases and J by 0 bases, with 4 bases between the two germline ends. The CDR3 spans 13 residues. The CDR3 spells CASSLHMNTEAFF. The CDR3 region has the DNA TGTGCCAGCAGCTTACACATGAACACTGAAGCTTTCTTT.

J is TRBJ1-2 and V is TRBV7-2, with D possibly TRBD1 on 5 matching bases. The germline V and J ends were trimmed by 7 bases and 8 bases, with 20 bases remaining between them. Germline lookup yields CDR1 SGHTA and CDR2 FQGNSA. This CDR3 spans 14 amino acids. CDR3 region: CASTQGSGELGYTF. The DNA for the CDR3 is TGTGCCAGCACCCAGGGAAGTGGGGAATTGGGCTACACCTTC. Filled out from reference TRBV7-2 and TRBJ1-2, the complete variable domain reads GAGVSQSPSNKVTEKGKDVELRCDPISGHTALYWYRQSLGQGLEFLIYFQGNSAPDKSGLPSDRFSAERTGGSVSTLTIQRTQQEDSAVYLCASTQGSGELGYTFGSGTRLTVV.

This clone has only a few counts. This rearrangement joins TRBV30 to TRBJ1-5; the D is unclear. V lost 1 base and J 5 bases, leaving 9 bases between the germline ends. The CDR3 sequence is 13 residues long. Germline V gene lookup returns CDR1 GTSNPN and CDR2 SVGIG (reference sequence). The CDR3 nucleotides are TGTGCCTGGAGTGCAGGCGGGGATCAGCCCCAGCATTTT. It yields the protein CAWSAGGDQPQHF.

The V gene is TRBV29-1, the J gene TRBJ1-1, with D unclear. From germline, CDR1 is SQVTM and CDR2 ANQGSEA. Trimming cost V 4 bases and J 1 base, with 13 bases left between them. The CDR3 has 14 residues. CDR3 sequence (DNA): TGCAGCGTTGTAGCGGTTGGGCCGAACACTGAAGCTTTCTTT. Protein sequence: CSVVAVGPNTEAFF.

Worth noting for this clone: The junction differs from germline at one of its ends, possibly a read error. The gene calls are TRBV6-6 and TRBJ1-6; D ambiguous. Germline CDR1 MNHNY, CDR2 SVGAGI (reference sequence). The CDR3 contains 12 residues. CDR3 nucleotide sequence: TGTTCCAGCAGTTACTCGAGAGCAATACGTAACTTT. Its translation is CSSSYSRAIRNF.

The V gene is TRBV7-2, the J gene TRBJ2-5; D remains unclear. V was clipped by 1 base and J by 2 bases, with 8 bases between them. The CDR3 spans 14 residues. Germline V gene data show CDR1 as SGHTA and CDR2 as FQGNSA. CDR3 bases: TGTGCCAGCAGCTTAGGGGCTACACAAGAGACCCAGTACTTC. Amino acid sequence: CASSLGATQETQYF.

The chain carries TRBV5-1 and TRBJ2-3; 14 nucleotides agree with TRBD2. V lost 4 bases to trimming and J lost 2 bases; unmatched junction nucleotides: 9. CDR1 is SGHRS, CDR2 YFSETQ, per germline. This CDR3 comprises 18 residues. The CDR3 sequence is CASSLGTSGGPPTDTQYF. CDR3 nucleotides: TGCGCCAGCAGCCTGGGGACTAGCGGGGGCCCTCCCACAGATACGCAGTATTTT.

The chain uses TRBV2 and TRBJ1-6; D uncertain. V was trimmed by 6 bases and J by 0 bases, leaving 9 bases between them. The CDR3 loop spans 15 amino acids. CDR1 SNHLY and CDR2 FYNNEI come from the germline V gene. In nucleotides, the CDR3 is TGTGCCAGCAGGGAGGGAAGCTCCTATAATTCACCCCTCCACTTT. Translated: CASREGSSYNSPLHF.